The source of this T cell receptor beta chain is a study of T cells after yellow fever vaccination. Study-level background: In the case of low-cell-number fractions, SMART-Seq v4 Ultra Low Input was used for preparation.

Study-wide points: Researchers report a weaker secondary response that nonetheless peaked faster, day 5 versus 15. Among primary-vaccination clones, most reappeared after the booster, at 96% for CD4 and around 91% for CD8.

Trimming took off 8 bases at V and 2 bases at J, with 10 bases between the two ends. The CDR3 is 13 amino acids. Germline V gene sequence: CDR1 SNHLY, CDR2 FYNNEI. Note on this clonotype: The antigen is not known.

TCRdb reanalysed the 5' RACE reads using MiXCR and keeps one entry per CDR3 protein. Among 550,000 to 750,000 distinct CDR3 sequences, approximately 13% were seen once, and the ten largest hold around 15%. Sample: PBMCs, taken on the day of the yellow fever booster vaccination. The receptor was isolated from a man aged 25 to 40 who received the YFV17D yellow fever vaccine. The genes are TRBV2 and TRBJ1-5; no firm D call. The CDR3 reads CASWQAGNQPQHF. For the CDR3, the DNA is TGTGCCAGCTGGCAGGCGGGCAATCAGCCCCAGCATTTT.